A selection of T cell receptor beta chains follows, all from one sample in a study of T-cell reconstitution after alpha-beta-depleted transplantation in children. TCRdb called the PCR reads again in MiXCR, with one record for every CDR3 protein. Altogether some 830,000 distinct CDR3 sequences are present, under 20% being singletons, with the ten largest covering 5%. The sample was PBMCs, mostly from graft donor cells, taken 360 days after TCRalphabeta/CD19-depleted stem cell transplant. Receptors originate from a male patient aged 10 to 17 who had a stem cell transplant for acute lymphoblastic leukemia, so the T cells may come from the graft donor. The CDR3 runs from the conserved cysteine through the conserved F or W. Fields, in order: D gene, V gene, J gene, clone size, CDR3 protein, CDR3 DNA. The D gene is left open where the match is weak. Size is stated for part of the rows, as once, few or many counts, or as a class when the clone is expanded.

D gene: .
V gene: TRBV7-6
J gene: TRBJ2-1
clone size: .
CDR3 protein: CASSLALGLPYNEQFF
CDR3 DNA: TGTGCCAGCAGCTTAGCGCTGGGACTCCCCTACAATGAGCAGTTCTTC

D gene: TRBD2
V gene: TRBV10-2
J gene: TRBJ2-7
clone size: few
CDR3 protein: CASRLGSGNYEQYF
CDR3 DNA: TGCGCCAGCAGGCTAGGTAGCGGGAACTACGAGCAGTACTTC

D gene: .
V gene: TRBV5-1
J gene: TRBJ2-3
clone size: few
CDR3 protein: CASSSQQGRGTDTQYF
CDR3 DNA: TGCGCCAGCAGCTCGCAACAGGGCCGGGGCACAGATACGCAGTATTTT

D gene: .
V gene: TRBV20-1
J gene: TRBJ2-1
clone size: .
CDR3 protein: CSARVRLSSYNEQFF
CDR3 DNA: TGCAGTGCTAGAGTTCGGCTGAGCTCCTACAATGAGCAGTTCTTC

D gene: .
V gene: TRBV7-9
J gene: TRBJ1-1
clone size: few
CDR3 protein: CASSRQVMNTEAFF
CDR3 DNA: TGTGCCAGCAGCCGACAGGTCATGAACACTGAAGCTTTCTTT

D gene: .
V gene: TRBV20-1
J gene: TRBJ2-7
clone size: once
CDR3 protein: CSARVTPTEQYF
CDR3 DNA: TGCAGTGCTAGGGTCACCCCAACCGAGCAGTACTTC

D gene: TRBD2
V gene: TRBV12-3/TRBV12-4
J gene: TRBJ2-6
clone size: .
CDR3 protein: CASSLRVFGLAGENSGANVLTF
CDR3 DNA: TGTGCCAGCAGTTTAAGGGTTTTTGGGCTAGCGGGCGAAAACTCTGGGGCCAACGTCCTGACTTTC

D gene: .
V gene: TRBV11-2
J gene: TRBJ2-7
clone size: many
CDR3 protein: CASSPLTGQKGGQYF
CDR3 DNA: TGTGCCAGCAGTCCTCTCACGGGACAAAAAGGAGGGCAGTACTTC

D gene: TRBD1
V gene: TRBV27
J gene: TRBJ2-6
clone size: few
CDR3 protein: CASSRDRGGSGANVLTF
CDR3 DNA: TGTGCCAGCAGTCGGGACAGGGGAGGCTCTGGGGCCAACGTCCTGACTTTC

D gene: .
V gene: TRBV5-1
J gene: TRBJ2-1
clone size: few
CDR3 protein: CASSLDNQGGNEQFF
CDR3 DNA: TGCGCCAGCAGCTTGGATAACCAGGGGGGGAATGAGCAGTTCTTC

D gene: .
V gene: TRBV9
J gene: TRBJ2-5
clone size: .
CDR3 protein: CASSVWVETQYF
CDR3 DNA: TGTGCCAGCAGCGTCTGGGTAGAGACCCAGTACTTC

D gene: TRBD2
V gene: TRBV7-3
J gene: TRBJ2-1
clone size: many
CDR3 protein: CASSRLAGRYNEQFF
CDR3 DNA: TGTGCCAGCAGCAGACTAGCGGGAAGGTACAATGAGCAGTTCTTC

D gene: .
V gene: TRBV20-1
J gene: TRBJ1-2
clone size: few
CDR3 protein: CSPRGPDYGYTF
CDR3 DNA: TGCAGTCCCCGGGGTCCGGACTATGGCTACACCTTC

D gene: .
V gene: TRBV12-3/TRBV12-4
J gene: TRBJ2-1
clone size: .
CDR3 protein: CASSPDPSNEQFF
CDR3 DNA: TGTGCCAGCAGCCCCGATCCTAGCAATGAGCAGTTCTTC

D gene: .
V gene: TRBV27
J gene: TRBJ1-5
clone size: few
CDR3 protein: CASSSLVEPQHF
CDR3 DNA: TGTGCCAGCAGTTCCTTAGTTGAGCCCCAGCATTTT

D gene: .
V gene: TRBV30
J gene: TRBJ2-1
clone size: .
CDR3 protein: CAWSVSLVNEQFF
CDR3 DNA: TGTGCCTGGAGTGTAAGCCTAGTCAATGAGCAGTTCTTC

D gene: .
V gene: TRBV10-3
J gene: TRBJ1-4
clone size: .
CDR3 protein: CAISERGGAPEKLFF
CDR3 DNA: TGTGCCATCAGCGAAAGGGGGGGGGCGCCTGAAAAACTGTTTTTT

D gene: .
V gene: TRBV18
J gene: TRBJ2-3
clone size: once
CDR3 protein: CASSPSMRTDTQYF
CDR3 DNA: TGTGCCAGCTCACCAAGCATGCGCACAGATACGCAGTATTTT

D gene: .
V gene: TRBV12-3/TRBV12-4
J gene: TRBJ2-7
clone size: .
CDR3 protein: CASSFVRAGEQYF
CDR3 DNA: TGTGCCAGCAGTTTTGTAAGAGCTGGGGAGCAGTACTTC

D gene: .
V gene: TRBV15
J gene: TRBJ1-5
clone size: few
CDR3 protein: CATSYYLGGVQPQHF
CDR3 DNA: TGTGCCACCAGCTATTATCTGGGGGGTGTGCAGCCCCAGCATTTT

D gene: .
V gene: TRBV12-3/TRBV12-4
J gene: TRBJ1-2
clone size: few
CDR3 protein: CASSIHGGGEGSYTF
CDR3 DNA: TGTGCCAGCAGCATCCACGGGGGGGGTGAGGGAAGCTACACCTTC

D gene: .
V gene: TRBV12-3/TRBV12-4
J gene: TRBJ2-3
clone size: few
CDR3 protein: CASSLVGGPDTQYF
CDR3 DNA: TGTGCCAGCAGTTTAGTAGGGGGGCCAGATACGCAGTATTTT

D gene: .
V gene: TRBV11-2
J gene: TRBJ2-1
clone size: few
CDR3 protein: CASSLYETTLANEQFF
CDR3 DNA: TGTGCCAGCAGCTTATATGAGACGACGCTGGCCAATGAGCAGTTCTTC

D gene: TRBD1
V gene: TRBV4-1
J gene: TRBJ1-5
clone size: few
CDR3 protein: CASSQPIRGLKQPQHF
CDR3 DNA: TGCGCCAGCAGCCAACCTATCAGGGGGCTTAAGCAGCCCCAGCATTTT

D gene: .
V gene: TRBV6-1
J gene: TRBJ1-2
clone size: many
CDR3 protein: CASSPDRNYGYTF
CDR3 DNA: TGTGCCAGCAGCCCGGACCGTAACTATGGCTACACCTTC

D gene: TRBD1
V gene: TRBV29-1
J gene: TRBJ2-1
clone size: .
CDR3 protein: CSARQGESSYEQFF
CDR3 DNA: TGCAGCGCCCGACAGGGGGAAAGCAGCTATGAGCAGTTCTTC

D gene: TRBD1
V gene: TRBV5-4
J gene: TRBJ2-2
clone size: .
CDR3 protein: CASSWETGYTGELFF
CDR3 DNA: TGTGCCAGCAGCTGGGAGACAGGGTACACCGGGGAGCTGTTTTTT

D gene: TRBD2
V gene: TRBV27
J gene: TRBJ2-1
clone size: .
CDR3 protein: CASSRPGLAGVSEQFF
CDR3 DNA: TGTGCCAGCAGTCGCCCGGGACTAGCGGGAGTGAGTGAGCAGTTCTTC

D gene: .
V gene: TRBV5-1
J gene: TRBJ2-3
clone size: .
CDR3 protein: CASRQDPQGDTQYF
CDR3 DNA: TGCGCCAGCAGGCAAGACCCCCAGGGGGATACGCAGTATTTT

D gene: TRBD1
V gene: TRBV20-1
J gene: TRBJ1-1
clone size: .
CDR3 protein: CSITGTGNTEAFF
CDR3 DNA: TGCAGTATTACCGGGACAGGGAACACTGAAGCTTTCTTT

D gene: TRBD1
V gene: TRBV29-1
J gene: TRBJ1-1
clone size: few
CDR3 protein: CSVDPRTGGERTEAFF
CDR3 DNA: TGCAGCGTTGATCCCCGAACAGGGGGCGAAAGAACTGAAGCTTTCTTT

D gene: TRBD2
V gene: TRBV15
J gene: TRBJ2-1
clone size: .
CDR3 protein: CATSREGRLAGFSYNEQFF
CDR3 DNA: TGTGCCACCAGCAGAGAGGGGCGGCTAGCGGGGTTCTCCTACAATGAGCAGTTCTTC

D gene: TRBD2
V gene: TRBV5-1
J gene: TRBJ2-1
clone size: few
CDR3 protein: CASSLDGSGRSYEQFF
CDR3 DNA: TGCGCCAGCAGCTTGGATGGTAGCGGGAGATCCTATGAGCAGTTCTTC